Only a few counts were recorded for the clone carrying this T cell receptor (beta chain). The antigen remains undetermined. Separate cDNA molecules each had unique molecular identifiers attached to them. In TCRdb, the 5' RACE reads were re-called with MiXCR into one record per CDR3 protein. The sample lists about 39,000 distinct CDR3 sequences, around 5.1% occurring once. The entry originates in a study of early T cells in non-severe SARS-CoV-2 infection. As for the study in general: Sequencing targeted bulk RNA from unsorted whole blood, leaving chains unpaired.

Study outcomes and limitations: Using VDJdb, the matching emphasized anti-spike CD8 responses while missing private and CD4 specificities.

This TCR was sampled from an adult who was a healthcare worker with PCR-confirmed SARS-CoV-2 infection or an uninfected control (not recorded which). Specimen: whole blood, collected at baseline.

The chain's CDR3 is CASSRTGDHEQYF. Here the CDR3 DNA reads TGTGCCAGCAGCCGAACAGGGGACCACGAGCAGTACTTC. The chain carries TRBV16 and TRBJ2-7, with 7 bases that match TRBD1. This CDR3 is 13 amino acids long. The germline V gene has CDR1 KGHSY and CDR2 FQNENV. The V gene end was trimmed by 4 bases and the J gene end by 5 bases; junction bases not matched to a gene: 5.